This TCR beta chain was profiled in a study of CD8+ T cells in alopecia areata. Broader study findings: Tissue-resident alphabeta T cells belonging to normal skin likewise get sequenced within scalp specimens.

In the case of this clone: Its antigen is unknown.

RNA extraction and reverse transcription yielded cDNA as sequencing template. TCRdb's table, derived via immunoSEQ multiplex PCR, lists solely in-frame clones and lacks some. Of about 150,000 clones detected, more than 40% appear once; the ten largest clones hold about 6.4%. The V gene lost 5 bases and the J gene lost 6 bases, with 11 bases spanning the gap. This CDR3 is built from 12 residues. Germline V lookup: CDR1 MNHNS, CDR2 SASEGT. The receptor comes from a human donor with alopecia areata. The specimen sequenced was CD4+ T cells sorted from blood. The chain combines TRBV6-1 with TRBJ2-7, with D possibly matching TRBD1 (6 bases). In nucleotides, the CDR3 is TGTGCCAGCAGTTCCGGGACACTCGAGCAGTACTTC. Its translation is CASSSGTLEQYF.